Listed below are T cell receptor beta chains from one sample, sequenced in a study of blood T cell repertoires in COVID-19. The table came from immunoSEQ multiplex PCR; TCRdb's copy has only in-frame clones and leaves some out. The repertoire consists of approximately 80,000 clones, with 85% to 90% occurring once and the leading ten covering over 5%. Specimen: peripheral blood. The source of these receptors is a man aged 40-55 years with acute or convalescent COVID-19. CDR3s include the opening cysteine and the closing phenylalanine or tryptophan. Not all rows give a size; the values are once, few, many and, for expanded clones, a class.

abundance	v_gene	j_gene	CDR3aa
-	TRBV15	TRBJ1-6	CATSVQDTDSPLHF
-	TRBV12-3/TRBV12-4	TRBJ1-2	CASSLFRGDGYTF
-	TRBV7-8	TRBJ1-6	CASSSPRGQVNSPLHF
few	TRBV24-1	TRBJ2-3	CATSEKGKNTDTQYF
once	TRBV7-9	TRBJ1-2	CASSIGEGWTAYGYTF
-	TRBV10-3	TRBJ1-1	CAITQERTGTEAFF
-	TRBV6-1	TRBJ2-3	CASSARDRVHPDTQYF
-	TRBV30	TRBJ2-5	CAWSGGGAQETQYF
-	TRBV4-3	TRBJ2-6	CASSHSTQGPGANVLTF
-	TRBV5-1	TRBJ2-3	CASSTGQGNTDTQYF
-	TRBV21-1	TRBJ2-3	CASTPLERAGTDTQYF
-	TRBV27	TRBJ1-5	CASSYTGNEWNQPQHF
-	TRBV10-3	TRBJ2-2	CAISERGQNTGELFF
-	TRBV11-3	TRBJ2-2	CASSLAARGELFF
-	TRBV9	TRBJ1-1	CASSASDSSLGNTEAFF
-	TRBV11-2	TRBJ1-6	CASSLTGDESPLHF
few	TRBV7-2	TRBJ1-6	CASTIDSLVSPLHF
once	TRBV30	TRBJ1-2	CAWSANRDRGPTF
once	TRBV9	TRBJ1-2	CASSEQNRDAVHGYTF
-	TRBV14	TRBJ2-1	CASSQRRTGRVQDEQFF
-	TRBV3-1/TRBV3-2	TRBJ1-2	CASSQTGSLWGYTF
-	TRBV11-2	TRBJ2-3	CASSLMQGTDTQYF
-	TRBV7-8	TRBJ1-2	CASSLRGETSGYTF
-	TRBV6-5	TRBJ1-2	CASRDRTGVNYGYTF
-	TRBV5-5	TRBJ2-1	CASSLAWGPVNEQFF
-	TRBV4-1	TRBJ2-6	CASSQDWSSGANVLTF
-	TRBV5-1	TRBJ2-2	CASIKRGMTNTGELFF
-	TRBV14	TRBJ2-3	CASSQAGRTGTDTQYF
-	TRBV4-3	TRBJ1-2	CASSQDTRGQGNGYTF
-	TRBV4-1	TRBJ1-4	CASSQRERRASNEKLFF
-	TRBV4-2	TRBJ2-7	CASSPGLSGGAYEQYF
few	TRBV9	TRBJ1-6	CASSVTSGTDNSPLHF
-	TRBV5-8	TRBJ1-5	CASSSFTGQRKNQPQHF
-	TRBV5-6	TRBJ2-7	CASSSPGLVGEQYF
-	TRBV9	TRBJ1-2	CASARNRDNGYTF
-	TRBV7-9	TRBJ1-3	CASSTDRASGNTIYF
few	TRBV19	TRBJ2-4	CASSIHGQGKNIQYF
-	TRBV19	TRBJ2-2	CASSGTVNTGELFF
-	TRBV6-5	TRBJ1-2	CASSTGQGNGYTF
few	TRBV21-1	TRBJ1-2	CASSKWTGEGGYTF
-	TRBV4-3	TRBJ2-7	CASSQAIRGPYEQYF
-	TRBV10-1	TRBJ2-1	CASSSQGRNEQFF
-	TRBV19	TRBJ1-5	CASSSGLGNQPQHF
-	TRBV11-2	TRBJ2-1	CASSYRPHSGNEQFF
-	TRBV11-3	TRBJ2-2	CASSRLQGVGTGELFF
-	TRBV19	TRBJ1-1	CASSMSQGQGATEAFF
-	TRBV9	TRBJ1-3	CASSVEGASGNTIYF
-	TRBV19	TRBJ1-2	CASRLSGLYGYTF
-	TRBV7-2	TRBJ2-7	CASSLVWGGHYEQYF
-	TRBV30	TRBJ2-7	CAWGTGIHEQYF
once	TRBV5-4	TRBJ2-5	CASSLTSGPQETQYF
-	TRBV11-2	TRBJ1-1	CASSQRRQENTEAFF
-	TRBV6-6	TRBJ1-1	CASTSPVGGEAFF
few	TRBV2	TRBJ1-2	CASSEGQGDYGYTF
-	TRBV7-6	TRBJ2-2	CASSRQGTANTGELFF
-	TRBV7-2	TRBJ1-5	CASSLASARHLHF
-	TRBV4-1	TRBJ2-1	CASSQAGAGEILNEQFF
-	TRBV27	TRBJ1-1	CASGATEAFF
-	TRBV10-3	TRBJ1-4	CAIRGQPNEKLFF